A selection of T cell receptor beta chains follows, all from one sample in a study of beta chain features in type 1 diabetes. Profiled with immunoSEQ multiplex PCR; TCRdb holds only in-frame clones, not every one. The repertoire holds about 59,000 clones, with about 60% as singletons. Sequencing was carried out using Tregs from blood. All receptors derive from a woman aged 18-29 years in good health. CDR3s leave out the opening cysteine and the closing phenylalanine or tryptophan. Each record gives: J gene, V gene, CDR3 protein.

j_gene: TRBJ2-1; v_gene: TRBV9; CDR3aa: ASSGSGRANNEQF
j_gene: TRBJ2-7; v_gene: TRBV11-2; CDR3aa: ASSPDRSYEQY
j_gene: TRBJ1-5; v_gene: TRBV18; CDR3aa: ASSLSTGGYQPQH
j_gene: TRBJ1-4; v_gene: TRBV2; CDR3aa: ASSARDNEKLF
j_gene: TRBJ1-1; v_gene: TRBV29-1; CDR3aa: SAHLRGQGTEAF
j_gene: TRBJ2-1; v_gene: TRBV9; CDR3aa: ASSVAEIAGWNEQF
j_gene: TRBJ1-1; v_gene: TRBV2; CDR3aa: ADQQGGRTEAF
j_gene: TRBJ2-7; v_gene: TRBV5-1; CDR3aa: ASSPSGGVSYEQY
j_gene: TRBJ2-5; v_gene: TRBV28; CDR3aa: ASGGADLRRQY
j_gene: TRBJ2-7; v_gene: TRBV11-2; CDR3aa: ASSFRREGYEQY
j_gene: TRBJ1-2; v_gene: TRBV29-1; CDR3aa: SVEGYSKNYGYT
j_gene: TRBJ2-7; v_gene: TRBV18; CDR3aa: ASSQGTGNPYEQY
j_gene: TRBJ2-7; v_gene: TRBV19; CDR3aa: ASSSGGASYEQY
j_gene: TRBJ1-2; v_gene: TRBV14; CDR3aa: ASSQMTGGLAGYT
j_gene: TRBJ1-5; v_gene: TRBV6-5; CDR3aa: ASKGTGHQPQH
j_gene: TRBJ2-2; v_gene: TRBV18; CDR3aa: ASSPPYRGTGELF
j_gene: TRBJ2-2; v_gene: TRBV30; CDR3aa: AWRGLATGELF
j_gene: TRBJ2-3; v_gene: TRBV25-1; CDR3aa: ASSAMEAADTQY
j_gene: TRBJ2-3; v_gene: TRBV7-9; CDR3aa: ASNSGLAGSTDTQY
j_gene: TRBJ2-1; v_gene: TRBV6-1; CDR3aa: ASNFPGVNEQF
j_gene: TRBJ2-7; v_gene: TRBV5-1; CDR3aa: ASSSPGQGSYEQY
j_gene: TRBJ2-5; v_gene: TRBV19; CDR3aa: ASSIQGQETQY
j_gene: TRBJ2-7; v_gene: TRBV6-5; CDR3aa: ASSPLAGGLYEQY
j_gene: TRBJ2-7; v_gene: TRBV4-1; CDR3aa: ASSLSGTRSYEQY
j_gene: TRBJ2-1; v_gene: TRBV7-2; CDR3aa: ASSLRSGVLYEQF
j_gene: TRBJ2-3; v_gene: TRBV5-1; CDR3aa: ASSLSGTSGSSTDTQY